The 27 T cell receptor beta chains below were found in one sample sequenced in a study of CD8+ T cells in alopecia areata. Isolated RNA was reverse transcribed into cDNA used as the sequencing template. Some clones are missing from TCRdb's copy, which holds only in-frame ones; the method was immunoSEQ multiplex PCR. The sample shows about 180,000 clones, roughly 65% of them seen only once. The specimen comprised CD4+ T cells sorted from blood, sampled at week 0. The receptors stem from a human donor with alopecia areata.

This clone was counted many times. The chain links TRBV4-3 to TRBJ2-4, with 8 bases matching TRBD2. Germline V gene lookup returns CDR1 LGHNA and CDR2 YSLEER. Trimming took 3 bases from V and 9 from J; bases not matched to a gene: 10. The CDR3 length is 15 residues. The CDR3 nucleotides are TGCGCCAGCAGCCAGGTTGCCGGACTAGCAGGCATTCAGTACTTC. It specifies CASSQVAGLAGIQYF.

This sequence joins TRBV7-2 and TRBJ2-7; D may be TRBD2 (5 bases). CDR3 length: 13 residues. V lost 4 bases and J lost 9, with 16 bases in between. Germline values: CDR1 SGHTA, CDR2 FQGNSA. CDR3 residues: CASSSTIEEGQYF. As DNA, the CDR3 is TGTGCCAGCAGCTCGACGATAGAAGAGGGGCAGTACTTC. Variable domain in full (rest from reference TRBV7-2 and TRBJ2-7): GAGVSQSPSNKVTEKGKDVELRCDPISGHTALYWYRQSLGQGLEFLIYFQGNSAPDKSGLPSDRFSAERTGGSVSTLTIQRTQQEDSAVYLCASSSTIEEGQYFGPGTRLTVT.

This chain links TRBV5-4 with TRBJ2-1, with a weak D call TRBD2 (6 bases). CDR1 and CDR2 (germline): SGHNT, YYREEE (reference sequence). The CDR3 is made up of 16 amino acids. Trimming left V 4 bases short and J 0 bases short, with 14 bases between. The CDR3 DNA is TGTGCCAGCAGCCACCAGCTAGCGAGCTCCTACAATGAGCAGTTCTTC. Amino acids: CASSHQLASSYNEQFF.

The CDR3 DNA reads TGCAGCGTTGAGGGGGCGGTAATCCGAAATGAGCAGTTCTTC. This sequence encodes CSVEGAVIRNEQFF. The rearrangement uses TRBV29-1 and TRBJ2-1, with D possibly TRBD1 on 6 matching bases. This CDR3 comprises 14 residues. Germline loops: CDR1 SQVTM, CDR2 ANQGSEA. Trimming stripped 3 bases from V and 7 bases from J, with 16 bases between.

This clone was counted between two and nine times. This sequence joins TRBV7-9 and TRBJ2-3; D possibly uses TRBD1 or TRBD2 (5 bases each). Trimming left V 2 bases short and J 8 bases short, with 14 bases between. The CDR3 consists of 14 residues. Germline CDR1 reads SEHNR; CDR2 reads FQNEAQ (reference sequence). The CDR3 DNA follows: TGTGCCAGCAGCTTAACGCCTGATGGGGGTACGCAGTATTTT. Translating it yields CASSLTPDGGTQYF.

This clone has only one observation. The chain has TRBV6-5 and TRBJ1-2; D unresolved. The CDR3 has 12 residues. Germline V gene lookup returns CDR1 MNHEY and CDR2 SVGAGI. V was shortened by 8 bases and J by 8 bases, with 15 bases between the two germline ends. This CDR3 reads CASFQRVSGYTF. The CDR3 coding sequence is TGTGCCAGCTTCCAACGGGTTAGCGGCTACACCTTC.

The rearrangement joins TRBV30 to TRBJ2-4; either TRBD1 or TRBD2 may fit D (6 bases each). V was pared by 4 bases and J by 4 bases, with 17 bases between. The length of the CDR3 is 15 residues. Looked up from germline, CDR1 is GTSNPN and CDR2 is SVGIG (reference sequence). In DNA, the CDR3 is TGTGCCTGGAACTTATTGGAGGGGGGTAAAAACATTCAGTACTTC. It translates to CAWNLLEGGKNIQYF.

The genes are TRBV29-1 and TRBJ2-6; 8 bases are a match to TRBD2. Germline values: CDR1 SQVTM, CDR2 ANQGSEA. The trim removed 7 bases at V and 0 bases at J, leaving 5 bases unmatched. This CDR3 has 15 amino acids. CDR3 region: CSARTSFSGANVLTF. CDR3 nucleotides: TGCAGCGCCCGGACTAGCTTCTCTGGGGCCAACGTCCTGACTTTC. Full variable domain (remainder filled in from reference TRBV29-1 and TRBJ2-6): SAVISQKPSRDICQRGTSLTIQCQVDSQVTMMFWYRQQPGQSLTLIATANQGSEATYESGFVIDKFPISRPNLTFSTLTVSNMSPEDSSIYLCSARTSFSGANVLTFGAGSRLTVL.

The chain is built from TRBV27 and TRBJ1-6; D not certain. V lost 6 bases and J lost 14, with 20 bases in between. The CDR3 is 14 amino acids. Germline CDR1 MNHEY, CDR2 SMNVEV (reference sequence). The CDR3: CASSQAGTLGSLHF. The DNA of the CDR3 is TGTGCCAGCAGCCAGGCGGGCACACTGGGATCCCTCCACTTT.

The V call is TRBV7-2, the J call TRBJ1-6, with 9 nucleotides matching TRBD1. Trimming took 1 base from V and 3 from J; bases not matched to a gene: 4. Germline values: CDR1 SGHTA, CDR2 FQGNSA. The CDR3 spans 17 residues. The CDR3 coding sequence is TGTGCCAGCAGCTTAGGAGGGACAGGGAACTATAATTCACCCCTCCACTTT. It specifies CASSLGGTGNYNSPLHF. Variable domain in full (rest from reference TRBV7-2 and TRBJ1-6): GAGVSQSPSNKVTEKGKDVELRCDPISGHTALYWYRQSLGQGLEFLIYFQGNSAPDKSGLPSDRFSAERTGGSVSTLTIQRTQQEDSAVYLCASSLGGTGNYNSPLHFGNGTRLTVT.

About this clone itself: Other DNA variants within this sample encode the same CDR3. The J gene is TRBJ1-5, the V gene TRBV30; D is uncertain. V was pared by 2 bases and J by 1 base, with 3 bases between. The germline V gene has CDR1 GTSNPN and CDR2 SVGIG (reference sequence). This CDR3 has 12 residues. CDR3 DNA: TGTGCCTGGAGTCGGAGCAATCAGCCCCAGCATTTT. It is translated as CAWSRSNQPQHF.

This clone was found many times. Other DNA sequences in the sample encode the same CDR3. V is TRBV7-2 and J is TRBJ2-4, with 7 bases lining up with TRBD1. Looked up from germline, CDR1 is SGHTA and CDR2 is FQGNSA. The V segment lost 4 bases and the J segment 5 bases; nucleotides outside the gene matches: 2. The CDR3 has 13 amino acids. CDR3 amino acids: CASSYRGQNIQYF. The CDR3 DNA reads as TGTGCCAGCAGCTACAGGGGTCAAAACATTCAGTACTTC. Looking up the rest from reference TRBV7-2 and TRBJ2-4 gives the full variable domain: GAGVSQSPSNKVTEKGKDVELRCDPISGHTALYWYRQSLGQGLEFLIYFQGNSAPDKSGLPSDRFSAERTGGSVSTLTIQRTQQEDSAVYLCASSYRGQNIQYFGAGTRLSVL.

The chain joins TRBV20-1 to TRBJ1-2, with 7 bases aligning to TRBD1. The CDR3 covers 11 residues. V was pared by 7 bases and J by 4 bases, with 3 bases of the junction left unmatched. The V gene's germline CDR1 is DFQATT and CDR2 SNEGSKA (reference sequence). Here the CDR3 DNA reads TGCAGTGGCGGGACAGCCTATGGCTACACCTTC. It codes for CSGGTAYGYTF.

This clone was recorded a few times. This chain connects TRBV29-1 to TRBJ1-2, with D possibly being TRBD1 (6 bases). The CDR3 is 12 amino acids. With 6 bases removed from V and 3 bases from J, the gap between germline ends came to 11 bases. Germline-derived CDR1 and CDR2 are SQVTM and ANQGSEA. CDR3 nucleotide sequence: TGCAGCGTGATCGGGACATACTATGGCTACACCTTC. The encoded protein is CSVIGTYYGYTF.

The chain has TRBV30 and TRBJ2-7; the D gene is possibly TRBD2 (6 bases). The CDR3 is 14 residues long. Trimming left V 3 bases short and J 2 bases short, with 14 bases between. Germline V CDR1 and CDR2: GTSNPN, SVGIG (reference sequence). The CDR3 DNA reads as TGTGCCTGGAGATTCGGGGGTTCCGCCTACGAGCAGTACTTC. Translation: CAWRFGGSAYEQYF.

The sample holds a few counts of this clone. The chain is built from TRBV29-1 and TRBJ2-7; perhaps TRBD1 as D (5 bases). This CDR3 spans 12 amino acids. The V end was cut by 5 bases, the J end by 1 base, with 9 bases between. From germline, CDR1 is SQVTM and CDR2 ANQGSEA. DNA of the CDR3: TGCAGCGTTATAGGGGTTTCCTACGAGCAGTACTTC. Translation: CSVIGVSYEQYF.

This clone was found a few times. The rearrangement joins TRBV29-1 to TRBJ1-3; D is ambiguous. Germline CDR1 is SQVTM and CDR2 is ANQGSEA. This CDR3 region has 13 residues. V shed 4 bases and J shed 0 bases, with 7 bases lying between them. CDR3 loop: CSVVIPSGNTIYF. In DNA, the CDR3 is TGCAGCGTTGTCATCCCCTCTGGAAACACCATATATTTT.

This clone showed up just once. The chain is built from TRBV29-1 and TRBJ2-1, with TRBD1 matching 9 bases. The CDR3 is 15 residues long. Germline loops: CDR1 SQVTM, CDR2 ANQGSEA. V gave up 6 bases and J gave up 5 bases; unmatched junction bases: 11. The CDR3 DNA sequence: TGCAGCGTGCCCTCCGGGACAGGGTGGGACAATGAGCAGTTCTTC. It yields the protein CSVPSGTGWDNEQFF.

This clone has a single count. The DNA for the CDR3 is TGTGCCATCAGTGAGTCGCCGGGACAGGGCGATTATGAGCAGTTCTTC. Translating gives CAISESPGQGDYEQFF. The gene calls are TRBV10-3 and TRBJ2-1, with 9 bases identical to TRBD1. After removal of 0 bases from V and 8 bases from J, the junction contained 8 bases not matched to a gene. Germline assignment: CDR1 ENHRY and CDR2 SYGVKD. This CDR3 has 16 residues.

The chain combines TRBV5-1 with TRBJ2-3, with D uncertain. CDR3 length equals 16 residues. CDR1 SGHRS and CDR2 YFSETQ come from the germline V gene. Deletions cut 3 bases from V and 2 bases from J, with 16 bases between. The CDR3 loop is CASSWAIGTHTDTQYF. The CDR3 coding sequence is TGCGCCAGCAGCTGGGCAATCGGAACCCACACAGATACGCAGTATTTT.

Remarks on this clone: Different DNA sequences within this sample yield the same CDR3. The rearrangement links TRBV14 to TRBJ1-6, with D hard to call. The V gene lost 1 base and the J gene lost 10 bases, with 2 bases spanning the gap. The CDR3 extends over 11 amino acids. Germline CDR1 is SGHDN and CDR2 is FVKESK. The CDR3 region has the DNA TGTGCCAGCAGCCAAGGGTCACCCCTCCACTTT. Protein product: CASSQGSPLHF.

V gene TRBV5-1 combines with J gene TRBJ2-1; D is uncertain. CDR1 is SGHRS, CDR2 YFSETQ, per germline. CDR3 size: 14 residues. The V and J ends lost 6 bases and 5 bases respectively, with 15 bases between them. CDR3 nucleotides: TGCGCCAGCAACCTTAGGGTCAACGACAATGAGCAGTTCTTC. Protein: CASNLRVNDNEQFF.

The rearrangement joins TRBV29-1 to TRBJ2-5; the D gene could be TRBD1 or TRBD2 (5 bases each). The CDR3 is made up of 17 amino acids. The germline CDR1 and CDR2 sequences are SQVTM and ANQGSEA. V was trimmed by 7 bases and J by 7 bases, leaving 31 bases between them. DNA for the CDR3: TGCAGCGCTGGTGGGACGTGGGGCGAAGTCCTGACTGGGACCCAGTACTTC. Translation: CSAGGTWGEVLTGTQYF.

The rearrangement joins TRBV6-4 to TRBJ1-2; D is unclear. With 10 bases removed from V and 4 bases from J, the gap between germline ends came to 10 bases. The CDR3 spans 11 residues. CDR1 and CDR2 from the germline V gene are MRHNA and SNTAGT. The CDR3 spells CATWAGYGYTF. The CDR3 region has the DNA TGTGCCACCTGGGCAGGCTATGGCTACACCTTC.

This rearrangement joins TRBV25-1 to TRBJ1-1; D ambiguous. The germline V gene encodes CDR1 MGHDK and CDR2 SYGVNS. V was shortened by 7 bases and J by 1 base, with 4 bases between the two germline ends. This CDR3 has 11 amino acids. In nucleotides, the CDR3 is TGTGCCAGCACCAAGAACACTGAAGCTTTCTTT. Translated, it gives CASTKNTEAFF.

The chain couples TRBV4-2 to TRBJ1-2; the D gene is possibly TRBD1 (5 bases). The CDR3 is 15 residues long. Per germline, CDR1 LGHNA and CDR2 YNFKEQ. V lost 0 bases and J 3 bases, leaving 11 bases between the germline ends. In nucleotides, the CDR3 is TGTGCCAGCAGCCAAGATGGGGGGTCCTACTATGGCTACACCTTC. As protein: CASSQDGGSYYGYTF.

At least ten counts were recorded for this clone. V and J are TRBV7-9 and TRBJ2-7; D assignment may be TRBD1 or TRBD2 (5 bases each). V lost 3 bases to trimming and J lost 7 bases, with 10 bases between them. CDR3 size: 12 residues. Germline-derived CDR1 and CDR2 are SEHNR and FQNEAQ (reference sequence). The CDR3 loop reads CASSLGPLEQYF. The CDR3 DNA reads TGTGCCAGCAGCTTGGGACCCCTGGAGCAGTACTTC.